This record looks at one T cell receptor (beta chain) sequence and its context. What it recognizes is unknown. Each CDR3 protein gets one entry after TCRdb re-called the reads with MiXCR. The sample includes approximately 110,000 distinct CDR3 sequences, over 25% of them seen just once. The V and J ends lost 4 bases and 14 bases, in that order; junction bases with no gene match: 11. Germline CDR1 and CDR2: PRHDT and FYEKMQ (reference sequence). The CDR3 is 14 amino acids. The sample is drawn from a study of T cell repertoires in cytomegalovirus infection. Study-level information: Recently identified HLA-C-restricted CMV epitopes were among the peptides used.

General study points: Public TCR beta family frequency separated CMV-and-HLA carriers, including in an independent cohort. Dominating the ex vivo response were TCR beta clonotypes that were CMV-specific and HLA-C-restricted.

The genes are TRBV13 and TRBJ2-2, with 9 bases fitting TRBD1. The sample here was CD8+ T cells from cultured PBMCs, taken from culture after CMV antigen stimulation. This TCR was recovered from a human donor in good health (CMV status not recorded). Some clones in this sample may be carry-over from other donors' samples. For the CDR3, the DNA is TGTGCCAGCAGCTCTAGCCCTGGGACAGGGAAACTGTTTTTT. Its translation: CASSSSPGTGKLFF.